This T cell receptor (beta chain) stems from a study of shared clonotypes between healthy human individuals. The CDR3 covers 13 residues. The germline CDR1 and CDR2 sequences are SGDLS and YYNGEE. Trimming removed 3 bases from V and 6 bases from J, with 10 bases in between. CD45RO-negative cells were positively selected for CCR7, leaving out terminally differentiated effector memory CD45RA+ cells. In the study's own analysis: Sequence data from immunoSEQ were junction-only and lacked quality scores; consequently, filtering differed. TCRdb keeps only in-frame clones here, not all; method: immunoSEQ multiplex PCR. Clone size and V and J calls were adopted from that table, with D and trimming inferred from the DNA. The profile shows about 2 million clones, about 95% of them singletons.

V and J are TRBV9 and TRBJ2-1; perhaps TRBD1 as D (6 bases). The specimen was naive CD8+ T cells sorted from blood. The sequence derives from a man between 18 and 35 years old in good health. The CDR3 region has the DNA TGTGCCAGCAGCGGAACACAGGGCAATGAGCAGTTCTTC. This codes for CASSGTQGNEQFF.